One and the same sample provided the 28 T cell receptor beta chains below, sequenced in a study of response to subunit inactivated influenza vaccine. TCRdb re-called the RT-PCR reads with MiXCR, one entry per CDR3 protein. Among roughly 190,000 distinct CDR3 sequences, 9.5% to 15% were seen once, and the ten largest hold about 29%. These data were also filed under a second study, of T cells expressing NK-cell markers. That paper notes: The cDNA for TCR beta came from 5'RACE template switching with UMIs.

Source: CD8+ T cells sorted from PBMCs, taken approximately 13 days after vaccination. The receptors were gathered from a man aged 50 to 60 who received an inactivated influenza vaccine.

This clonotype has a handful of counts. This sequence joins TRBV4-3 and TRBJ1-2, with 8 bases that match TRBD1. V shed 4 bases and J 8 bases; nucleotides not matched to a gene: 9. The CDR3 contains 14 residues. The germline V gene has CDR1 LGHNA and CDR2 YSLEER. The CDR3 sequence is CASSPLGQGDGYTF. The CDR3 DNA sequence: TGCGCCAGCAGCCCCCTCGGACAGGGTGACGGCTACACCTTC.

The J gene is TRBJ2-1, the V gene TRBV28; 8 bases are shared with TRBD2. The ends lost 3 bases at V and 8 bases at J; junction bases unmatched: 6. The CDR3 sequence is 14 residues long. Germline V gene data show CDR1 as MDHEN and CDR2 as SYDVKM. The CDR3: CASSFGLAYHEQFF. The CDR3 DNA is TGTGCCAGCAGTTTTGGACTAGCTTACCATGAGCAGTTCTTC.

The sample holds a few counts of this clonotype. The chain uses TRBV24-1 and TRBJ2-1; possibly TRBD2 for D (5 bases). CDR1 is KGHDR and CDR2 is SFDVKD in the germline V gene. Trimming removed 7 bases from V and 4 bases from J, with 22 bases in between. The CDR3 totals 17 residues. This CDR3 is CATSAWGAAANYNEQFF. As DNA, the CDR3 is TGTGCCACCAGCGCTTGGGGAGCGGCAGCTAATTACAATGAGCAGTTCTTC.

This clonotype was recorded at least ten times. This sequence joins TRBV5-1 and TRBJ2-7; 7 bases map to TRBD1. V shed 3 bases and J 3 bases; nucleotides not matched to a gene: 9. CDR3 size: 15 residues. Germline loops: CDR1 SGHRS, CDR2 YFSETQ. The DNA of the CDR3 is TGCGCCAGCAGCTACACCGGGACAGCTGTCTACGAGCAGTACTTC. It specifies CASSYTGTAVYEQYF.

This clonotype was counted between two and nine times. CDR3 region: CASSLGLAGVSYEQYF. CDR3 bases: TGTGCCAGCAGTCTGGGGCTAGCGGGAGTCTCCTACGAGCAGTACTTC. V usage is TRBV9 and J usage is TRBJ2-7, with 10 bases identical to TRBD2. After removal of 5 bases from V and 0 bases from J, the junction contained 8 bases not matched to a gene. The length of the CDR3 is 16 residues. Germline values: CDR1 SGDLS, CDR2 YYNGEE. Variable domain in full (rest from reference TRBV9 and TRBJ2-7): DSGVTQTPKHLITATGQRVTLRCSPRSGDLSVYWYQQSLDQGLQFLIQYYNGEERAKGNILERFSAQQFPDLHSELNLSSLELGDSALYFCASSLGLAGVSYEQYFGPGTRLTVT.

This clonotype has only a few counts. The chain couples TRBV29-1 to TRBJ2-1; 8 bases are shared with TRBD1. Germline loops: CDR1 SQVTM, CDR2 ANQGSEA. This CDR3 region has 16 residues. V gave up 0 bases and J gave up 9 bases; unmatched junction bases: 13. CDR3 amino acids: CSVEESRTGIIGEQFF. The CDR3 region has the DNA TGCAGCGTTGAAGAATCCCGGACAGGGATAATAGGTGAGCAGTTCTTC.

This clonotype showed up just a few times. This rearrangement joins TRBV28 to TRBJ1-1; D ambiguous. The germline V and J ends were trimmed by 0 bases and 1 base, with 15 bases remaining between them. This CDR3 comprises 17 residues. Germline CDR1 and CDR2: MDHEN and SYDVKM. The CDR3 sequence: CASSLWGVGDPNTEAFF. CDR3 DNA: TGTGCCAGCAGTTTATGGGGAGTTGGGGATCCGAACACTGAAGCTTTCTTT.

The chain employs TRBV4-2 and TRBJ2-7; D gene uncertain. Germline V CDR1 and CDR2: LGHNA, YNFKEQ. The CDR3 extends over 14 amino acids. V was clipped by 5 bases and J by 2 bases, with 13 bases between them. CDR3 region: CASSEVAETYEQYF. The CDR3 bases are TGTGCCAGCAGCGAAGTGGCGGAGACCTACGAGCAGTACTTC.

This rearrangement joins TRBV4-1 to TRBJ2-2; either TRBD1 or TRBD2 may supply D (5 bases each). The CDR3 is 15 amino acids. V dropped 4 bases and J dropped 2 bases, with 11 bases sitting between them. CDR1 is MGHRA and CDR2 is YSYEKL in the germline V gene. The CDR3 spells CASSPGAINTGELFF. CDR3 DNA: TGCGCCAGCAGCCCCGGGGCGATAAACACCGGGGAGCTGTTTTTT.

This chain joins TRBV27 and TRBJ2-3; D gene uncertain. Germline-derived CDR1 and CDR2 are MNHEY and SMNVEV (reference sequence). CDR3 length: 14 amino acids. Trimming shortened V by 4 bases and J by 2 bases, and 10 bases separated the two germline ends. The CDR3: CASSYLPPTDTQYF. CDR3 nucleotides: TGTGCCAGCAGTTATCTACCCCCCACAGATACGCAGTATTTT.

This chain connects TRBV3-1 to TRBJ2-7; D is possibly TRBD1 (6 bases). Germline CDR1 LGHDT, CDR2 YNNKEL (reference sequence). Trimming pared 0 bases from V and 2 bases from J, leaving 8 bases between. The CDR3 length is 14 residues. The CDR3: CASSQDAGAYEQYF. In nucleotides, the CDR3 is TGTGCCAGCAGCCAAGATGCAGGGGCCTACGAGCAGTACTTC.

This clonotype has just a few counts. In DNA, the CDR3 is TGCGCCAGCAGCCGAATCGGAGGCAAGGGCGCTGAAGCTTTCTTT. It is translated as CASSRIGGKGAEAFF. The chain uses TRBV4-3 and TRBJ1-1; unclear D gene. Between the trimmed V and J ends, which lost 4 bases and 6 bases, there was a span of 18 bases. This CDR3 has 15 amino acids. In germline, CDR1 is LGHNA, CDR2 YSLEER.

The V and J genes are TRBV3-1 and TRBJ1-1; D unclear. The CDR3 runs to 13 residues. Per germline, CDR1 LGHDT and CDR2 YNNKEL (reference sequence). Trimming took 4 bases from V and 7 from J, leaving 13 bases between them. CDR3 nucleotides: TGTGCCAGCAGCCCAGGACCAGCTGTTGAAGCTTTCTTT. Translated, it gives CASSPGPAVEAFF.

This clonotype came up a few times. The V gene is TRBV5-6, the J gene TRBJ2-1; D remains unclear. Trimming shortened V by 0 bases and J by 7 bases, and 14 bases separated the two germline ends. Germline CDR1 reads SGHDT; CDR2 reads YYEEEE. The CDR3 covers 15 residues. The CDR3 DNA reads as TGTGCCAGCAGCTTGGGATTAGCCCGAGCAAATGAGCAGTTCTTC. Its protein is CASSLGLARANEQFF.

This clonotype was detected a few times. This chain connects TRBV7-9 to TRBJ2-2; D not resolved. V was clipped by 1 base and J by 6 bases, with 9 bases between them. This CDR3 is 14 amino acids long. The germline CDR1 and CDR2 sequences are SEHNR and FQNEAQ (reference sequence). CDR3 amino acids: CASSLGLKPGELFF. The CDR3 DNA reads as TGTGCCAGCAGCTTAGGCCTTAAGCCCGGGGAGCTGTTTTTT.

A note on this clonotype: Given a much more abundant clone one base away, this may be a read error. The rearrangement links TRBV7-8 to TRBJ2-3, with no clear D. The CDR3 runs 10 residues. Germline values: CDR1 SGHVS, CDR2 FQNEAQ. DNA of the CDR3: TGTGCCAGCAGCTTAGATACGCTGTATTTT. Translating it yields CASSLDTLYF.

A remark on this clonotype: A read error may produce the germline difference seen at one junction end. The genes are TRBV11-2 and TRBJ2-2; D remains ambiguous. The V gene's germline CDR1 is SGHAT and CDR2 FQNNGV. The CDR3 is 13 residues long. CDR3 bases: TGTGCCACCACCTTAGGGAACCCCGGGGAGCTGTTTTTT. Translating it yields CATTLGNPGELFF.

There are a few counts of this clonotype. The chain links TRBV5-1 to TRBJ2-5; 9 nucleotides agree with TRBD2. Trimming at V came to 3 bases and at J to 5 bases, leaving 8 bases not matched to a gene. Germline CDR1 and CDR2: SGHRS and YFSETQ. This CDR3 is 15 amino acids long. The DNA of the CDR3 is TGCGCCAGCAGCTCGGTAGCGGGAGTTCTGGAGACCCAGTACTTC. It is translated as CASSSVAGVLETQYF.

The chain links TRBV10-3 to TRBJ2-5, with 8 bases fitting TRBD1. Germline V gene data show CDR1 as ENHRY and CDR2 as SYGVKD. With V trimmed by 8 bases and J by 3 bases, 5 bases remained unmatched. The CDR3 sequence is 13 residues long. DNA of the CDR3: TGTGCCATCGCCGACAGGGGAGAAGAGACCCAGTACTTC. It translates to CAIADRGEETQYF.

V and J are TRBV12-3 or TRBV12-4 and TRBJ2-5; D perhaps matches TRBD1 (6 bases). The CDR3 sequence is 14 residues long. V was clipped by 2 bases and J by 2 bases, with 9 bases between them. CDR3 nucleotide sequence: TGTGCCAGCAGTTTATTCAGGGGTCAAGAGACCCAGTACTTC. Translating gives CASSLFRGQETQYF.

In its sample, this clonotype was seen many times. The chain carries TRBV7-2 and TRBJ2-7, with D maybe TRBD1 (5 bases). The length of the CDR3 is 14 residues. Germline values: CDR1 SGHTA, CDR2 FQGNSA. The ends were cut back, 5 bases at V and 3 bases at J, with 14 bases in the middle. Here the CDR3 DNA reads TGTGCCAGCAGCCCCCGGACAAGGAGCTACGAGCAGTACTTC. Translation gives CASSPRTRSYEQYF.

This clonotype was seen a few times. Here the CDR3 reads CASSTSRGGDTQYF. DNA of the CDR3: TGTGCCAGCAGTACATCTAGGGGAGGGGATACGCAGTATTTT. The V gene is TRBV12-3 or TRBV12-4, the J gene TRBJ2-3, with 7 positions matching TRBD2. The CDR3 runs 14 residues. V dropped 5 bases and J dropped 6; count of bases not matched to a gene: 8.

The chain carries TRBV27 and TRBJ2-6; 11 nucleotides align to TRBD1. CDR1 and CDR2 from the germline V gene are MNHEY and SMNVEV (reference sequence). The CDR3 contains 17 residues. After removal of 7 bases from V and 0 bases from J, the junction contained 5 bases not matched to a gene. CDR3 region: CASKLGQGASGANVLTF. Written as DNA, the CDR3 is TGTGCCAGCAAACTCGGACAGGGGGCCTCTGGGGCCAACGTCCTGACTTTC.

This clonotype has more than one count but fewer than ten. The chain is built from TRBV9 and TRBJ2-7; D might be TRBD1 or TRBD2, each matching 6 bases. Germline V lookup: CDR1 SGDLS, CDR2 YYNGEE. V dropped 3 bases and J dropped 2 bases, with 9 bases sitting between them. The CDR3 consists of 13 residues. The CDR3 bases are TGTGCCAGCAGCGGGCGGGACACCTACGAGCAGTACTTC. Translated, it gives CASSGRDTYEQYF.

This chain uses TRBV14 with TRBJ2-2; D is unclear. V lost 1 base to trimming and J lost 6 bases, with 12 bases between them. Germline lookup yields CDR1 SGHDN and CDR2 FVKESK. This CDR3 spans 15 amino acids. The CDR3 nucleotides are TGTGCCAGCAGCCAAGGCCTCCTACAGCCCGGGGAGCTGTTTTTT. Residues: CASSQGLLQPGELFF.

The sample holds a few counts of this clonotype. The J gene is TRBJ2-7, the V gene TRBV5-1; TRBD2 agrees at 11 bases. The CDR3 runs to 16 residues. Germline V gives CDR1 SGHRS, CDR2 YFSETQ. The junction had 10 bases not matched to a gene; V was cut back by 4 bases and J by 4 bases. The CDR3 DNA follows: TGCGCCAGCAGCCGTTCGGGTCTAGCGGGAGGTTACGAGCAGTACTTC. Translating gives CASSRSGLAGGYEQYF.

This chain links TRBV20-1 with TRBJ2-7, with TRBD1 identical over 7 bases. J gave up 4 bases and V 3 bases, and 6 bases lay outside the gene matches. CDR1 DFQATT and CDR2 SNEGSKA come from the germline V gene (reference sequence). The CDR3 is 13 amino acids. The CDR3 here is CSARDHRGYEQYF. The CDR3 DNA reads as TGCAGTGCTAGGGACCACAGGGGATACGAGCAGTACTTC.

This clonotype was seen at least ten times. The chain links TRBV4-2 to TRBJ2-1; a weak D match, TRBD1 (6 bases). The germline V and J ends were trimmed by 2 bases and 6 bases, with 17 bases remaining between them. CDR3 size: 16 residues. CDR1 and CDR2 (germline): LGHNA, YNFKEQ. This CDR3 reads CASSQTQQGEINEQFF. In DNA, the CDR3 is TGTGCCAGCAGCCAAACACAACAGGGTGAGATCAATGAGCAGTTCTTC.